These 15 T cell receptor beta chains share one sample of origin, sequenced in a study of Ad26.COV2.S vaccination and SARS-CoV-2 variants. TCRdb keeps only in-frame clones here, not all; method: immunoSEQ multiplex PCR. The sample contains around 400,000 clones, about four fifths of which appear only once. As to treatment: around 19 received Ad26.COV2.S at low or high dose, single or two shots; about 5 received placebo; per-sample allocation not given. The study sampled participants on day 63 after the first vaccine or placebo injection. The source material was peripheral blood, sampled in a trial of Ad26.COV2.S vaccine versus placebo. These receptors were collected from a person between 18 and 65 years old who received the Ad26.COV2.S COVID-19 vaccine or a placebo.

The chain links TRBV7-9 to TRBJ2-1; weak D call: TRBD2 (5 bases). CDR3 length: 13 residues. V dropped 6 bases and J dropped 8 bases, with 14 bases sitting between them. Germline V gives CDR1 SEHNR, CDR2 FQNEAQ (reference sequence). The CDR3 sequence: CASRNEGIDEQFF. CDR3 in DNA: TGTGCCAGCAGGAATGAGGGTATCGATGAGCAGTTCTTC.

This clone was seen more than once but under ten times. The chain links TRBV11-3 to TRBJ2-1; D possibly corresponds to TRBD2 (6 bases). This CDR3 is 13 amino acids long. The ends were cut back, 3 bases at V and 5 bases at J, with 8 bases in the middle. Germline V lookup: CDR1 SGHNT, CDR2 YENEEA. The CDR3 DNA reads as TGTGCCAGCAGCTTTAGCGGCAACAATGAGCAGTTCTTC. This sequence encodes CASSFSGNNEQFF.

The CDR3 here is CASSPARDNPYGYTF. Written as DNA, the CDR3 is TGTGCCAGCTCACCCGCTCGGGACAACCCCTATGGCTACACCTTC. This chain connects TRBV18 to TRBJ1-2; D is possibly TRBD1 (6 bases). This CDR3 is built from 15 residues. Trimming stripped 3 bases from V and 4 bases from J, with 15 bases between. In germline, CDR1 is KGHSH, CDR2 LQKENI.

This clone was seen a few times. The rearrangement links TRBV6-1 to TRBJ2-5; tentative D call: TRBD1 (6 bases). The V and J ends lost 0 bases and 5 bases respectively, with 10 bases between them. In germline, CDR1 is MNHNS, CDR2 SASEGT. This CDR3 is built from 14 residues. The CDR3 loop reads CASSEAGAWETQYF. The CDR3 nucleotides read TGTGCCAGCAGTGAAGCGGGGGCTTGGGAGACCCAGTACTTC.

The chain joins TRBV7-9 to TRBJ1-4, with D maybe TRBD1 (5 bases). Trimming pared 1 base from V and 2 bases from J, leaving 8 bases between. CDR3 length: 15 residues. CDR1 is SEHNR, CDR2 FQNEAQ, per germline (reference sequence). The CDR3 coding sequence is TGTGCCAGCAGCTTAGGTCGGGGGACTAATGAAAAACTGTTTTTT. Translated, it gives CASSLGRGTNEKLFF.

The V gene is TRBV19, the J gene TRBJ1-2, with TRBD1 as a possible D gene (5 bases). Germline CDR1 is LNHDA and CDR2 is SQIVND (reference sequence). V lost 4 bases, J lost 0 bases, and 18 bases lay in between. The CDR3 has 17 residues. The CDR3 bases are TGTGCCAGTAGTAGAAGACAGAATCAAAAAGCTAACTATGGCTACACCTTC. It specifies CASSRRQNQKANYGYTF.

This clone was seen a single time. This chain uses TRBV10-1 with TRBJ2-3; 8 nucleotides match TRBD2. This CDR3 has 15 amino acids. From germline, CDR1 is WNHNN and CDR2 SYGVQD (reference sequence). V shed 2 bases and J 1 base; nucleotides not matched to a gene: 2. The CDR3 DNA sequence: TGCGCCAGCAGTGAGGAAGCGGGGGGCACAGATACGCAGTATTTT. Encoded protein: CASSEEAGGTDTQYF.

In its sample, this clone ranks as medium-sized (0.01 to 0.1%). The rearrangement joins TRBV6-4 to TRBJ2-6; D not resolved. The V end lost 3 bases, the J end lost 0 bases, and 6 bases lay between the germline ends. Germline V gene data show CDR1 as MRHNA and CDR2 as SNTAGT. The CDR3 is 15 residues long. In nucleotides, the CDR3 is TGTGCCAGCAGTGAGAGGCACTCTGGGGCCAACGTCCTGACTTTC. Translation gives CASSERHSGANVLTF.

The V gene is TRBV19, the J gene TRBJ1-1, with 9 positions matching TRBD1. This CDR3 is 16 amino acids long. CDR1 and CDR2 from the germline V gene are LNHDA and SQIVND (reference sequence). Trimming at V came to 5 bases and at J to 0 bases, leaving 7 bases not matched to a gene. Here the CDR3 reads CASSQQGANVNTEAFF. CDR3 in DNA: TGTGCCAGTAGTCAACAGGGGGCGAATGTGAACACTGAAGCTTTCTTT.

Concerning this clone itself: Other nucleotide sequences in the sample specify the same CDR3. CDR3 coding DNA: TGCGCCAGCAGCTTGGAAAGGTTCTCCTACAATGAGCAGTTCTTC. Protein product: CASSLERFSYNEQFF. The gene calls are TRBV5-1 and TRBJ2-1; no definite D call. This CDR3 has 15 amino acids. V was shortened by 0 bases and J by 0 bases, with 7 bases between the two germline ends. The germline V gene has CDR1 SGHRS and CDR2 YFSETQ.

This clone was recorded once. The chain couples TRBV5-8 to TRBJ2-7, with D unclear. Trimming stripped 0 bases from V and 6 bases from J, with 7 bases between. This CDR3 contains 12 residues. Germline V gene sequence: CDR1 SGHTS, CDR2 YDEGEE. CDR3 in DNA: TGTGCCAGCAGCTTGGTCCGCGTCGAGCAGTACTTC. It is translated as CASSLVRVEQYF.

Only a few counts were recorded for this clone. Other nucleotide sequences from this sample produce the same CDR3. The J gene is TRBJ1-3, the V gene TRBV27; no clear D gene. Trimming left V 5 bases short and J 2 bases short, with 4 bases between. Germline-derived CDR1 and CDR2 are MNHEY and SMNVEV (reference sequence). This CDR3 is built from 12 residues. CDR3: CASSPPGNTIYF. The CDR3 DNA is TGTGCCAGCAGTCCCCCTGGAAACACCATATATTTT.

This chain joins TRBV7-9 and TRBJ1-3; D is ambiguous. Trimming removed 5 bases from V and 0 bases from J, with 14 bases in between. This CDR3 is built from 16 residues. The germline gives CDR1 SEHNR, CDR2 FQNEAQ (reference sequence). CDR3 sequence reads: CASSATDGPSGNTIYF. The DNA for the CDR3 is TGTGCCAGCAGCGCGACTGACGGGCCCTCTGGAAACACCATATATTTT.

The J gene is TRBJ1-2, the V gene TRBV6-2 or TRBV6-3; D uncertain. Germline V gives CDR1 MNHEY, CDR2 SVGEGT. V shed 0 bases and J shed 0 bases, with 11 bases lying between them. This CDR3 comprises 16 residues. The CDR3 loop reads CASSYSRGRPNYGYTF. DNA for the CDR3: TGTGCCAGCAGTTACTCCCGTGGCAGGCCTAACTATGGCTACACCTTC.

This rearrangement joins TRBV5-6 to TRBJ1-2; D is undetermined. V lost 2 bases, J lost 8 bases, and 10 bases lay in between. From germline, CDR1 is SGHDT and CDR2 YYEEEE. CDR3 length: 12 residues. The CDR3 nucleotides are TGTGCCAGCAGCTTCCCCCCTGGGGGCTACACCTTC. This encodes CASSFPPGGYTF.